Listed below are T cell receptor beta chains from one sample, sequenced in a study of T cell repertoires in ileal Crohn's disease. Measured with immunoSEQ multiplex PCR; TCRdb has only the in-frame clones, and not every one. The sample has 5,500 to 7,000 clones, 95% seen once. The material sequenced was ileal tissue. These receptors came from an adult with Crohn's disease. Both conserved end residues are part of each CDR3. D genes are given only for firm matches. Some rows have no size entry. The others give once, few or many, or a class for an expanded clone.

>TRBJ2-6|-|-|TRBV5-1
TGCGCCAGCAGCTTCGGCAGGGACTTATCGGGGGCCAACGTCCTGACTTTC
CASSFGRDLSGANVLTF
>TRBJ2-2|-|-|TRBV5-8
TGTGCCAGCAGCTTCTTGGGAGTCGGCGCCGGGGAGCTGTTTTTT
CASSFLGVGAGELFF
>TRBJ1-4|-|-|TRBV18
TGTGCCAGCTCTCTCACCAATTGGGGGAGGCCTGAAAAACTGTTTTTT
CASSLTNWGRPEKLFF
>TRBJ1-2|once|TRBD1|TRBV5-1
TGCGCCAGCAGCTCGGGACAGGCCCACACCTTC
CASSSGQAHTF
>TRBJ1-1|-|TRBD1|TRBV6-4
TGTGCCAGCAGTGACCCGCGATGGGACAGGGTAAACCCTAAGAACACTGAAGCTTTCTTT
CASSDPRWDRVNPKNTEAFF
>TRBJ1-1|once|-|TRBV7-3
TGTGCCAGCAGCCGGACAGACGCGGACACTGAAGCTTTCTTT
CASSRTDADTEAFF
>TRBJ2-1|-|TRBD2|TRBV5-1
TGCGCCAGCAGCCCAAGGACTAGCGGGGGGCTTGTGGATGAGCAGTTCTTC
CASSPRTSGGLVDEQFF
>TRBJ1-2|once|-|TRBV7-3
TGTGCCAGCAGCCCCGGTGTATTCATTGGCTACACCTTC
CASSPGVFIGYTF
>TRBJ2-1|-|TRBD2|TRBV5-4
TGTGCCAGCAGCTTCAGCCTAGCGGACCTCAATGAGCAGTTCTTC
CASSFSLADLNEQFF
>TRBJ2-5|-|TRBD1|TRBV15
TGTGCCACCAGCAGAACAGGACAGGGGAAAGAGACCCAGTACTTC
CATSRTGQGKETQYF
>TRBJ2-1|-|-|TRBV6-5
TGTGCCAGCAGTTCATCTAGAATTTCCTACAATGAGCAGTTCTTC
CASSSSRISYNEQFF
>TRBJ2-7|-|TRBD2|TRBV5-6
TGTGCCAGCAGCACCTCTAGCGGGTTACCCTACGAGCAGTACTTC
CASSTSSGLPYEQYF
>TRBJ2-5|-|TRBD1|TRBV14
TGTGCCAGCAGCCGTAATCCGGGACAGGGTTATGAGACCCAGTACTTC
CASSRNPGQGYETQYF
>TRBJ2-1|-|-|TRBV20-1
TGCAGTGGCGAGGTTAGGAATGAGCAGTTCTTC
CSGEVRNEQFF
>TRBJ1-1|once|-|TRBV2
TGTGCCAGCAGCCCCGACAGGATCGTTTCTTTCTTT
CASSPDRIVSFF
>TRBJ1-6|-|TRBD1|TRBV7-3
TGTGCCAGCAGCTTAATGGGACAGGGGAGTTCACCCCTCCACTTT
CASSLMGQGSSPLHF
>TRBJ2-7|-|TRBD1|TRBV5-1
TGCGCCAGCAGCCCCGGGACAGGGGGAATTCCCCTGGGTCAGTACTTC
CASSPGTGGIPLGQYF
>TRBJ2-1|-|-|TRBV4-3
TGCGCCAGCAGCCAAGAGTCAGGGGCTCGCTACAATGAGCAGTTCTTC
CASSQESGARYNEQFF
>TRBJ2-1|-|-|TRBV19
TGTGCCAGTAGTCCCTTAGGACAGAGCTCCTACAATGAGCAGTTCTTC
CASSPLGQSSYNEQFF
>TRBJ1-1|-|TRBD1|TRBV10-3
TGTGCCAAACGGGACAGGATGAACACTGAAGCTTTCTTT
CAKRDRMNTEAFF
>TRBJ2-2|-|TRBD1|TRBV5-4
TGTGCCAGCAGCTCGACAGGGGTAGCCACCGGGGAGCTGTTTTTT
CASSSTGVATGELFF
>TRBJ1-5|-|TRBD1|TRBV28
TGTGCCAGCAGTAGCGGGACAGGGGTGGAGCCCCAGCATTTT
CASSSGTGVEPQHF
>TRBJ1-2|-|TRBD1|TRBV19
TGTGCCAGTAGTATAGCCGGGACAGTCTATGGCTACACCTTC
CASSIAGTVYGYTF
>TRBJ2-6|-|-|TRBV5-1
TGCGCCAGCAGCACGTACAACTCTGGGGCCAACGTCCTGACTTTC
CASSTYNSGANVLTF
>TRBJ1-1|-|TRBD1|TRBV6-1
TGTGCCAGCAGTGGACAGGGCCGGACTGAAGCTTTCTTT
CASSGQGRTEAFF
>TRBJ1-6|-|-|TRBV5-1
TGCGCCAGCAGCGCCGAGGGAAAGACCTATAATTCACCCCTCCACTTT
CASSAEGKTYNSPLHF
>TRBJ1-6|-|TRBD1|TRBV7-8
TGTGCCAGCAGCTACCCCGGGGCCGCAGGGGGCGTATCCTATAATTCACCCCTCCACTTT
CASSYPGAAGGVSYNSPLHF
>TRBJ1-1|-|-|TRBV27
TGTGCCAGCAGTCCCCGGGGGGTTGGCACTGAAGCTTTCTTT
CASSPRGVGTEAFF
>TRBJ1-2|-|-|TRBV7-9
TGTGCCAGCAGCGCCCCACAGGGATATGGCTACACCTTC
CASSAPQGYGYTF
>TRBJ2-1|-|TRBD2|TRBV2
TGTGCCAGCAGAGAAATCGGGGGGGCCTACAATGAGCAGTTCTTC
CASREIGGAYNEQFF
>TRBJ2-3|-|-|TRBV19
TGTGCCAGTAGTATCTCAGTGCTAGCCGGGGATACGCAGTATTTT
CASSISVLAGDTQYF
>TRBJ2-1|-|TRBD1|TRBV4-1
TGCGCCAGCAGCCAAGATTGGGGACAGAATCGAGGGCAGTTCTTC
CASSQDWGQNRGQFF
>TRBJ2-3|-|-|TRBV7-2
TGTGCCAGCAGCACAGCCGGGACAACTAGGGGCACAGATACGCAGTATTTT
CASSTAGTTRGTDTQYF
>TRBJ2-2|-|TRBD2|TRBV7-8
TGTGCCAGCAGCGGGCGGACTAGCCAGGTCGGGGAGCTGTTTTTT
CASSGRTSQVGELFF
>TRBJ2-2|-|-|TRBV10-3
TGTGCCATCAGTGACTCCGGGGAGCTGTTTTTT
CAISDSGELFF
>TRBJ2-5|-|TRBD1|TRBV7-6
TGTGCCAGCAGCTTATGGCACAGGGGGCCTGAGACCCAGTACTTC
CASSLWHRGPETQYF
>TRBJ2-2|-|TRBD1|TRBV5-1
TGCGCCAGCAGCTTGGGGGACAGGGCGAACACCGGGGAGCTGTTTTTT
CASSLGDRANTGELFF
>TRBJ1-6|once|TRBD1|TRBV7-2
TGTGCCAGCAGCTTAAGCTCGCGGACAGGGGGCGATTCACCCCTCCACTTT
CASSLSSRTGGDSPLHF
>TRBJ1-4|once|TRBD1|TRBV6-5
TGTGCCAGCAGTGTCGGACAGGGCGCAGGTGAAAAACTGTTTTTT
CASSVGQGAGEKLFF
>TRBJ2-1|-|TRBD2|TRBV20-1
TGCAGTGCCATACTAGCGGGGGGGCAGTTCTTC
CSAILAGGQFF
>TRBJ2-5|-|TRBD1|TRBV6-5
TGTGCCAGCAGTTTCGATACCGGGACAGGGCGAGAGACCCAGTACTTC
CASSFDTGTGRETQYF
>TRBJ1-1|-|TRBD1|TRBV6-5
TGTGCCAGCAGAGACCTGGACAGGGAGAACACTGAAGCTTTCTTT
CASRDLDRENTEAFF
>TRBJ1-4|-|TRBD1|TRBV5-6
TGTGCCAGCAGCTTATCAGGGGGCTACGAAAAACTGTTTTTT
CASSLSGGYEKLFF
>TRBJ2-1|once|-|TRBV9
TGTGCCAGCAGGGCGTACTCGGGGAATGAGCAGTTCTTC
CASRAYSGNEQFF
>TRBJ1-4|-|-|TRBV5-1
TGCGCCAGCACTTATTCAACGCGGACAGAGAATGAAAAACTGTTTTTT
CASTYSTRTENEKLFF
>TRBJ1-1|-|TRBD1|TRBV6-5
TGTGCCAGCAGTTACAGGGGGCAGGGCACTGAAGCTTTCTTT
CASSYRGQGTEAFF
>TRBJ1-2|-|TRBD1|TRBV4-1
TGCGCCAGCAGCCATGGACAGGGGCCCTCTCCCAACTATGGCTACACCTTC
CASSHGQGPSPNYGYTF
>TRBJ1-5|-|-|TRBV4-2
TGTGCCAGCAGCCAAGATCTGGCAGGGGCAGCTGGCAATCAGCCCCAGCATTTT
CASSQDLAGAAGNQPQHF
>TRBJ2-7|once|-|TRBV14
TGTGCCAGCAGCCCCCGGAGGCAGTCTGACGAGCAGTACTTC
CASSPRRQSDEQYF
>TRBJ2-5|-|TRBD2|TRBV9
TGTGCCAGCAGCGCCCAAGGATCGGGAGGAGAGACCCAGTACTTC
CASSAQGSGGETQYF
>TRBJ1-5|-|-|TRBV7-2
TGTGCCAGCAGCCGACAGCTAAATCAGCCCCAGCATTTT
CASSRQLNQPQHF
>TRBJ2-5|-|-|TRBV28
TGTGCCAGCAGTTTAGGCCAGGCTGGTGAGACCCAGTACTTC
CASSLGQAGETQYF
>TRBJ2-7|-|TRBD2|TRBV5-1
TGCGCCAGCAGTTTACGACTAGCGGGGGAGGATCTTCCTACGGAGCAGTACTTC
CASSLRLAGEDLPTEQYF
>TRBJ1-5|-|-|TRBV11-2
TGTGCCAGCAGCCCTGGACGGGAAATGCAGCCCCAGCATTTT
CASSPGREMQPQHF